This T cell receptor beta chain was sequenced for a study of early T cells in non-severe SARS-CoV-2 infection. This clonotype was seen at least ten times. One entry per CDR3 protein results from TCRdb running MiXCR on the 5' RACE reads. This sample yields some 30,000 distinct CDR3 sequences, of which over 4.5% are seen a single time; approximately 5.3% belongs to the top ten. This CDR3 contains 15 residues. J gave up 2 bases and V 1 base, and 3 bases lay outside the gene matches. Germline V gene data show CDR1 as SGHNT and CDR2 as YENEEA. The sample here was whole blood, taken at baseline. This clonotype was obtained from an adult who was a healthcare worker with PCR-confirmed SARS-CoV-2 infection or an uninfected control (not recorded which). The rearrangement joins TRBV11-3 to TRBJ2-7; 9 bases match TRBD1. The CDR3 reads CASSLAGTGPYEQYF. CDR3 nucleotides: TGTGCCAGCAGCTTAGCCGGGACAGGGCCCTACGAGCAGTACTTC.